Here is one TCR beta chain with its context. These data belong to a study of OX40 agonist ivuxolimab in advanced cancers. Study summary: Patients were infused with ivuxolimab every 2 weeks at 0.01 to 10 mg/kg.

Peripheral blood came from all dose cohorts at three timepoints. Germline V gene sequence: CDR1 LNHDA, CDR2 SQIVND (reference sequence). The CDR3 consists of 12 residues. J lost 2 bases, V lost 9 bases, and 2 bases had no gene match. Method: immunoSEQ multiplex PCR; TCRdb's copy keeps in-frame clones and lacks some. The sample lists about 72,000 clones, 87% occurring once. The sample in question was CD4+ or CD8+ T cells sorted from blood, obtained in a trial of the OX40 agonist ivuxolimab. The chain carries TRBV19 and TRBJ1-2; 8 bases fit TRBD1. This TCR was recovered from an adult with an advanced solid tumor such as melanoma, head and neck, liver or kidney cancer. In DNA, the CDR3 is TGTGCCAGCAACAGGGGGAACTATGGCTACACCTTC. The encoded protein is CASNRGNYGYTF.